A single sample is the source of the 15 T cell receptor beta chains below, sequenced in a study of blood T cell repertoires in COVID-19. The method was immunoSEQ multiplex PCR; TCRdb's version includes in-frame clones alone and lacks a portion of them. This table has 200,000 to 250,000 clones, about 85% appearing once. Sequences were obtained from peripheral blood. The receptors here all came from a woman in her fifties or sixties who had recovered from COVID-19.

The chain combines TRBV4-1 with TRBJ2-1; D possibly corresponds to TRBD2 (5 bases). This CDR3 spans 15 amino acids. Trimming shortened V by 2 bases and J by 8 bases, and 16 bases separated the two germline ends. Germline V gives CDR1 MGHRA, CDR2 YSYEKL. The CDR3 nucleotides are TGCGCCAGCAGCCAACCAACGGCCGGGGTCTATGAGCAGTTCTTC. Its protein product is CASSQPTAGVYEQFF.

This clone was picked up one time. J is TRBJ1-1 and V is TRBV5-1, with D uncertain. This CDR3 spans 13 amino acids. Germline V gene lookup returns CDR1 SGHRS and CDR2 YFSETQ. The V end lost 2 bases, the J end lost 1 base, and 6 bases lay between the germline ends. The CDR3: CASSLQPNTEAFF. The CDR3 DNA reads TGCGCCAGCAGCTTACAGCCGAACACTGAAGCTTTCTTT.

In nucleotides, the CDR3 is TGTGCCAGCAGCCAAGAGTTCAGGGGAGATGAAAAACTGTTTTTT. Residues: CASSQEFRGDEKLFF. This chain joins TRBV3-1 (or the pseudogene TRBV3-2) and TRBJ1-4, with TRBD1 as a possible D gene (6 bases). V lost 0 bases to trimming and J lost 6 bases, with 11 bases between them. The CDR3 consists of 15 residues. CDR1 and CDR2 (germline): LGHDT, YNNKEL (reference sequence).

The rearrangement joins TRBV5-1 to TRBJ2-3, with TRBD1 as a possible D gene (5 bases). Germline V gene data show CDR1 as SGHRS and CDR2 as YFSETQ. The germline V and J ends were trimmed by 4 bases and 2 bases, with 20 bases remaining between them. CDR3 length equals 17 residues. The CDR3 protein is CASSGIGQGGNTDTQYF. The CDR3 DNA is TGCGCCAGCAGCGGGATCGGGCAGGGCGGAAACACAGATACGCAGTATTTT.

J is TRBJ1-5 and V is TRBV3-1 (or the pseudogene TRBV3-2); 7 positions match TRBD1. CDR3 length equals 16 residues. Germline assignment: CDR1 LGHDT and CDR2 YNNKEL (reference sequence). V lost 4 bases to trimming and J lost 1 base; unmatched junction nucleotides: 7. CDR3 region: CASSRAGTASNQPQHF. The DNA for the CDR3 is TGTGCCAGCAGCCGAGCCGGGACAGCGAGCAATCAGCCCCAGCATTTT.

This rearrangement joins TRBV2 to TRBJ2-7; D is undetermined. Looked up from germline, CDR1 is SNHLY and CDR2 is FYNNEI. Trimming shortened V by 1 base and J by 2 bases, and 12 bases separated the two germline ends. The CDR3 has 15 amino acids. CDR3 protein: CASSEGQVWAYEQYF. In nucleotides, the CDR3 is TGTGCCAGCAGTGAAGGGCAGGTCTGGGCCTACGAGCAGTACTTC.

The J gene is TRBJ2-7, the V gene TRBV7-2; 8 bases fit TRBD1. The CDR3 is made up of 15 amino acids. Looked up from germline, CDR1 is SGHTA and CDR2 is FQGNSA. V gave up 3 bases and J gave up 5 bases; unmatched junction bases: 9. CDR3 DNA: TGTGCCAGCAGCTTGACCATGGACAGGGCCCACGAGCAGTACTTC. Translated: CASSLTMDRAHEQYF.

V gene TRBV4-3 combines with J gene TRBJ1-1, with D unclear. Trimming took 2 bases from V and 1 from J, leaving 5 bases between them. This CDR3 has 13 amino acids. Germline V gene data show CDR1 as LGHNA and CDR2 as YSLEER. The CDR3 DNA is TGCGCCAGCAGCCAAAGCGAGAACACTGAAGCTTTCTTT. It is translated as CASSQSENTEAFF.

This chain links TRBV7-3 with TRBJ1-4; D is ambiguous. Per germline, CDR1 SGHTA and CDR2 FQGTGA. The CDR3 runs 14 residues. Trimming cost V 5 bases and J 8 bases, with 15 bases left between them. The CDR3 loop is CASSEKVRGEKLFF. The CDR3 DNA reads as TGTGCCAGCAGCGAAAAGGTGAGAGGCGAAAAACTGTTTTTT.

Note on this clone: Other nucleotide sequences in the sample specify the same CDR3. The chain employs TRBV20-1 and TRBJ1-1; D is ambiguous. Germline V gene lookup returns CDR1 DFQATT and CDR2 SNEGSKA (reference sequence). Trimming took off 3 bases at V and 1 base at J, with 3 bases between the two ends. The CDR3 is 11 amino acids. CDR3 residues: CSASQNTEAFF. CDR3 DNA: TGCAGTGCTAGTCAGAACACTGAAGCTTTCTTT.

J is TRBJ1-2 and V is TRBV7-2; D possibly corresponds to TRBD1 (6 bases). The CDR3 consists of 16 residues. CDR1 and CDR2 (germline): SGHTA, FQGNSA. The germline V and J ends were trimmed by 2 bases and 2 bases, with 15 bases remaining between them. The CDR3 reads CASSLRGGAGNYGYTF. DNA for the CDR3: TGTGCCAGCAGCTTAAGGGGGGGAGCGGGGAACTATGGCTACACCTTC.

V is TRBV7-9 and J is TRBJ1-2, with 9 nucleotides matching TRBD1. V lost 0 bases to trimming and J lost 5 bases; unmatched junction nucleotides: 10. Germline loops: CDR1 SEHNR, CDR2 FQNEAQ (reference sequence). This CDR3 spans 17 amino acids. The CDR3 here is CASSLAHLTGGGYGYTF. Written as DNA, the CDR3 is TGTGCCAGCAGCTTAGCCCACCTTACAGGGGGCGGATATGGCTACACCTTC. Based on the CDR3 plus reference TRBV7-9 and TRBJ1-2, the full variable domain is DTGVSQNPRHKITKRGQNVTFRCDPISEHNRLYWYRQTLGQGPEFLTYFQNEAQLEKSRLLSDRFSAERPKGSFSTLEIQRTEQGDSAMYLCASSLAHLTGGGYGYTFGSGTRLTVV.

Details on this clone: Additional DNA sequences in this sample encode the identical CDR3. The CDR3 DNA reads as TGTGCCAGCAGCCCCCGGCAGGGGTCCTATGGCTACACCTTC. Translated, it gives CASSPRQGSYGYTF. The chain uses TRBV3-1 (or the pseudogene TRBV3-2) and TRBJ1-2; D is possibly TRBD1 (6 bases). CDR1 and CDR2 from the germline V gene are LGHDT and YNNKEL (reference sequence). This CDR3 has 14 residues. V lost 4 bases to trimming and J lost 4 bases, with 13 bases between them.

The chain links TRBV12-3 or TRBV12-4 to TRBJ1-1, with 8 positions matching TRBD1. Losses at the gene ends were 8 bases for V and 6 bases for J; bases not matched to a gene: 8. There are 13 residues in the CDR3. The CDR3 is CASGRLQGAEAFF. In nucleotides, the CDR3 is TGTGCCAGCGGGCGCCTACAGGGGGCTGAAGCTTTCTTT.

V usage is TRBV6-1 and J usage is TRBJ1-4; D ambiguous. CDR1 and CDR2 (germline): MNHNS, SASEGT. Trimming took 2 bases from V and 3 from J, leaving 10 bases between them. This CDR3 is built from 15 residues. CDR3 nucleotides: TGTGCCAGCAGTGAACTTACAGAACCTAATGAAAAACTGTTTTTT. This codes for CASSELTEPNEKLFF.